This T cell receptor beta chain is drawn from a study of blood T cells in healthy people across ages. Then a second PCR, running roughly 7 to 11 cycles, was carried out with a sample-barcoded 5' primer and a J-beta primer mix. TCRdb analysed the 5' RACE reads with MiXCR anew, one entry per CDR3 protein. The sample includes hundreds of thousands of distinct CDR3 sequences, about 34% seen only once; the top ten take 15% to 17%. The CDR3 extends over 15 amino acids. Looked up from germline, CDR1 is SNHLY and CDR2 is FYNNEI. Trimming removed 9 bases from V and 0 bases from J, with 17 bases in between. The sample was blood. The V and J genes are TRBV2 and TRBJ1-1, with D maybe TRBD1 (5 bases). This TCR was recovered from a woman of 80 years or more in good health. This chain's CDR3 is CASQAQTVMNTEAFF. CDR3 DNA sequence: TGTGCCAGTCAAGCCCAGACAGTAATGAACACTGAAGCTTTCTTT.